A selection of T cell receptor beta chains follows, all from one sample in a study of Ad26.COV2.S vaccination and SARS-CoV-2 variants. Measured with immunoSEQ multiplex PCR; TCRdb has only the in-frame clones, and not every one. The table records around 300,000 clones, 75% to 90% of them present only once. Here the sequenced sample was peripheral blood, taken in a trial of Ad26.COV2.S vaccine versus placebo. Receptors originate from a person aged 18-65 years who received the Ad26.COV2.S COVID-19 vaccine or a placebo. Each CDR3 is given with its conserved first and last residue. A D gene is named only where the DNA matches it firmly. Clone size appears in some rows only: once, few, many, or a class for an expanded clone.

.	TRBV30	.	TRBJ1-2	CAWRGADYGYTF	TGTGCCTGGAGGGGGGCCGACTATGGCTACACCTTC
.	TRBV9	.	TRBJ1-2	CASSVGQASFYGYTF	TGTGCCAGCAGCGTAGGACAGGCCAGTTTTTATGGCTACACCTTC
.	TRBV5-1	.	TRBJ2-2	CASSLGRGEAISGELFF	TGCGCCAGCAGCTTGGGGCGGGGAGAAGCGATCTCCGGGGAGCTGTTTTTT
.	TRBV7-2	.	TRBJ1-1	CASSGQLMNTEAFF	TGTGCCAGCAGTGGACAGTTGATGAACACTGAAGCTTTCTTT
.	TRBV6-1	.	TRBJ1-1	CASSLEFEAFF	TGTGCCAGCAGTTTGGAGTTCGAAGCTTTCTTT
.	TRBV7-9	.	TRBJ2-1	CATEGGSYNEQFF	TGTGCCACCGAGGGTGGGTCCTACAATGAGCAGTTCTTC
.	TRBV4-3	.	TRBJ2-1	CASSQDFGTLDEQFF	TGCGCCAGCAGCCAAGATTTCGGGACTTTAGATGAGCAGTTCTTC
.	TRBV5-1	.	TRBJ2-5	CASSHGQIQETQYF	TGCGCCAGCAGCCACGGACAGATTCAAGAGACCCAGTACTTC
.	TRBV12-3/TRBV12-4	few	TRBJ1-2	CASGIIEFDGYTF	TGTGCCAGCGGCATTATTGAATTCGATGGCTACACCTTC
TRBD2	TRBV19	.	TRBJ2-1	CASSTGLAGVTEQFF	TGTGCCAGTAGTACCGGACTAGCGGGAGTGACTGAGCAGTTCTTC
.	TRBV9	.	TRBJ2-5	CASSVSRGVREETQYF	TGTGCCAGCAGCGTCTCTAGGGGGGTGAGGGAAGAGACCCAGTACTTC
.	TRBV4-2	.	TRBJ1-4	CASSQDSVDEKLFF	TGTGCCAGCAGCCAAGATAGCGTTGATGAAAAACTGTTTTTT
.	TRBV28	.	TRBJ1-4	CASRGPTGNEKLFF	TGTGCCAGCAGAGGTCCCACAGGGAATGAAAAACTGTTTTTT
.	TRBV3-1/TRBV3-2	once	TRBJ1-1	CASSPRAGTEAFF	TGTGCCAGCAGCCCTAGGGCAGGCACTGAAGCTTTCTTT
.	TRBV14	.	TRBJ1-2	CASSHRDYAGYGYTF	TGTGCCAGCAGCCACCGGGACTACGCGGGCTATGGCTACACCTTC
.	TRBV24-1	once	TRBJ2-2	CATGTMNTGELFF	TGTGCCACCGGGACAATGAACACCGGGGAGCTGTTTTTT
.	TRBV18	.	TRBJ2-5	CASSPLPSRGETQYF	TGTGCCAGCTCACCATTGCCTTCCCGAGGGGAGACCCAGTACTTC
.	TRBV11-2	.	TRBJ1-1	CASSLVGSTEAFF	TGTGCCAGCAGCTTAGTCGGGTCCACTGAAGCTTTCTTT
TRBD2	TRBV5-5	.	TRBJ2-3	CASSWTGTTPTDTQYF	TGTGCCAGCAGCTGGACCGGGACTACTCCCACAGATACGCAGTATTTT
.	TRBV9	once	TRBJ2-1	CASSPPGPYNEQFF	TGTGCCAGCAGCCCACCGGGACCTTACAATGAGCAGTTCTTC
.	TRBV2	.	TRBJ2-7	CASTIHRVGLDEQYF	TGTGCCAGCACTATACACCGGGTAGGTCTGGACGAGCAGTACTTC
.	TRBV9	.	TRBJ1-1	CASSVQGKNTEAFF	TGTGCCAGCAGCGTACAGGGGAAGAACACTGAAGCTTTCTTT
TRBD1	TRBV5-6	.	TRBJ1-1	CASSYRTGYGTEAFF	TGTGCCAGCAGCTACCGGACAGGGTATGGCACTGAAGCTTTCTTT